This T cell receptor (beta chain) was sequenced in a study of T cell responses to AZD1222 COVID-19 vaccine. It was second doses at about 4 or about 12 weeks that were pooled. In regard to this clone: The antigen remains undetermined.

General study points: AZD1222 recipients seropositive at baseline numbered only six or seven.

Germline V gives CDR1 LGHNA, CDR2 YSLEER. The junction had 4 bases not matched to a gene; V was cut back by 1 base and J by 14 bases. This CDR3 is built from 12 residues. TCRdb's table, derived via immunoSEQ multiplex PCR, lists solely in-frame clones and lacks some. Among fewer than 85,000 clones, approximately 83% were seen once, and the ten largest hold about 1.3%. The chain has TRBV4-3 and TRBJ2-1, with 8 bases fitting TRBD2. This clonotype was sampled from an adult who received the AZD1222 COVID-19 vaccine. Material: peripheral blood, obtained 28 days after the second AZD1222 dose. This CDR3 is CASSQASGSKFF. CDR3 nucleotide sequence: TGCGCCAGCAGCCAAGCCAGCGGGAGTAAGTTCTTC.